These 12 T cell receptor beta chains came from one sample sequenced in a study of T cells in Graves' hyperthyroidism and ophthalmopathy. Authors of the study amplified TCR beta CDR3 regions from RNA transcripts. TCR CDR3 underwent first-round RT-PCR with the HTBI primer set. TCRdb redid the calling of the multiplex PCR reads with MiXCR, one entry per CDR3 protein. Here the sample spans approximately 690,000 distinct CDR3 sequences, about a fifth being singletons. Sequences were obtained from blood. The receptors originated from a man aged 25 to 40 with Graves' ophthalmopathy.

This sequence joins TRBV6-5 and TRBJ2-7; TRBD1 aligns across 8 bases. The J segment lost 7 bases and the V segment lost 0 bases, leaving 11 bases of the junction unmatched. Germline CDR1 and CDR2: MNHEY and SVGAGI. This CDR3 is built from 16 residues. The CDR3, as DNA: TGTGCCAGCAGTTACTCTTTAGGGCAGGGGGCCGGAGAGCAGTACTTC. The encoded protein is CASSYSLGQGAGEQYF.

Here the CDR3 reads CASSQAPGTGYTF. CDR3 sequence (DNA): TGTGCCAGCAGCCAAGCGCCCGGTACTGGCTACACCTTC. This chain connects TRBV14 to TRBJ1-2, with D unclear. This CDR3 contains 13 residues. Germline values: CDR1 SGHDN, CDR2 FVKESK. Between the trimmed V and J ends, which lost 1 base and 7 bases, there was a span of 10 bases.

The sample holds many counts of this clonotype. This rearrangement joins TRBV7-2 to TRBJ2-1; 7 nucleotides agree with TRBD1. Germline CDR1 SGHTA, CDR2 FQGNSA. The CDR3 loop spans 16 amino acids. J gave up 9 bases and V 0 bases, and 11 bases lay outside the gene matches. The CDR3 bases are TGTGCCAGCAGCTTAGCTATGGACAGGTCTAGAGCTGAGCAGTTCTTC. As protein: CASSLAMDRSRAEQFF.

Notes on this clonotype: Mismatch with germline at one junction end may stem from a read error. V and J are TRBV29-1 and TRBJ2-7, with D possibly matching TRBD2 (5 bases). The germline V gene has CDR1 SQVTM and CDR2 ANQGSEA. The CDR3 spans 12 residues. CDR3 residues: CNVEGSSYEQYF. CDR3 DNA: TGCAACGTTGAGGGCAGCTCCTACGAGCAGTACTTC.

The sample holds many counts of this clonotype. The chain couples TRBV28 to TRBJ2-2; possibly TRBD2 for D (6 bases). The ends were cut back, 6 bases at V and 2 bases at J, with 10 bases in the middle. The CDR3 is made up of 14 amino acids. Germline values: CDR1 MDHEN, CDR2 SYDVKM. Here the CDR3 reads CASRRDLNTGELFF. CDR3 in DNA: TGTGCCAGCAGGCGGGACCTAAACACCGGGGAGCTGTTTTTT.

This clonotype was found once. The chain has TRBV6-2 or TRBV6-3 and TRBJ2-7, with 8 positions matching TRBD2. The CDR3 is made up of 13 amino acids. The germline V gene has CDR1 MNHEY and CDR2 SVGEGT. CDR3 sequence (DNA): TGTGCGGTAGCGGGACTCCTGTTTCACGAGCAGTACTTC. It encodes CAVAGLLFHEQYF.

The chain combines TRBV6-2 or TRBV6-3 with TRBJ2-5, with unresolved D. There are 14 residues in the CDR3. V gave up 6 bases and J gave up 5 bases, with 16 bases separating them. Germline-derived CDR1 and CDR2 are MNHEY and SVGEGT. CDR3 sequence: CASSLVASSETQYF. The DNA for the CDR3 is TGTGCCAGCAGCCTCGTGGCGAGTTCGGAGACCCAGTACTTC.

This clonotype was counted ten times or more. The V and J genes are TRBV7-9 and TRBJ1-1; D is ambiguous. V gave up 3 bases and J gave up 4 bases, with 12 bases separating them. Per germline, CDR1 SEHNR and CDR2 FQNEAQ (reference sequence). This CDR3 comprises 14 residues. CDR3 nucleotides: TGTGCCAGCAGCTTGTCCATCCGGACCACTGAAGCTTTCTTT. It yields the protein CASSLSIRTTEAFF.

This clonotype occurred a few times. V and J are TRBV27 and TRBJ1-4; 8 nucleotides align to TRBD1. Germline trimming cut 5 bases from V and 7 bases from J; bases unmatched to any gene: 15. The V gene's germline CDR1 is MNHEY and CDR2 SMNVEV (reference sequence). This CDR3 spans 17 amino acids. The CDR3 coding sequence is TGTGCCAGCAGTCTCCTATACCTCCAGGGGGCGGGTGAAAAACTGTTTTTT. This codes for CASSLLYLQGAGEKLFF.

A word on this clonotype: No conserved phenylalanine or tryptophan is present at the end of the CDR3, so a read error is the likely explanation. This rearrangement joins TRBV27 to TRBJ1-2, with D uncertain. Trimming pared 1 base from V and 0 bases from J, leaving 12 bases between. The CDR3 totals 16 residues. Germline V gives CDR1 MNHEY, CDR2 SMNVEV (reference sequence). The chain's CDR3 is CASSLYGGGANYGYTL. The CDR3 DNA is TGTGCCAGCAGTTTATATGGAGGCGGAGCTAACTATGGCTACACCCTC.

This clonotype was seen at least ten times. The rearrangement joins TRBV6-5 to TRBJ2-7; weak D call: TRBD1 (6 bases). Germline CDR1 and CDR2: MNHEY and SVGAGI. The length of the CDR3 is 16 residues. Trimming took 2 bases from V and 1 from J, leaving 15 bases between them. In DNA form, the CDR3 reads TGTGCCAGCAGTTACGGGGACGGGACACCATCCTACGAGCAGTACTTC. Translated, it gives CASSYGDGTPSYEQYF.

This clonotype was seen only a few times. This sequence joins TRBV27 and TRBJ2-1; a weak D match, TRBD2 (6 bases). Germline V gene data show CDR1 as MNHEY and CDR2 as SMNVEV (reference sequence). The CDR3 covers 17 residues. V was pared by 4 bases and J by 8 bases, with 24 bases between. The CDR3 is CASSSYRLGLKADEQFF. In DNA, the CDR3 is TGTGCCAGCAGTTCTTATAGACTAGGGCTAAAGGCTGATGAGCAGTTCTTC.